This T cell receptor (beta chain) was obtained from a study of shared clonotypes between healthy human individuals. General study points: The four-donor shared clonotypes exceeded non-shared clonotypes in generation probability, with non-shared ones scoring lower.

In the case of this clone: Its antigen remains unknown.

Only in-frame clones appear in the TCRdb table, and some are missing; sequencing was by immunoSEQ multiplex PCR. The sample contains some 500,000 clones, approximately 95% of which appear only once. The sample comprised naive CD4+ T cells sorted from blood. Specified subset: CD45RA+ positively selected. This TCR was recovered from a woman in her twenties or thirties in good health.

CDR3 bases: TGCGCCAGCAGCTTGACCCGGGAGGGCCCAGATACGCAGTATTTT. Amino acids: CASSLTREGPDTQYF. V usage is TRBV5-1 and J usage is TRBJ2-3; the match to TRBD2 covers 8 bases. Trimming at V came to 1 base and at J to 4 bases, leaving 5 bases not matched to a gene. Germline V gives CDR1 SGHRS, CDR2 YFSETQ. This CDR3 has 15 amino acids. The full variable domain, its missing parts supplied by reference TRBV5-1 and TRBJ2-3, is KAGVTQTPRYLIKTRGQQVTLSCSPISGHRSVSWYQQTPGQGLQFLFEYFSETQRNKGNFPGRFSGRQFSNSRSEMNVSTLELGDSALYLCASSLTREGPDTQYFGPGTRLTVL.